The next 8 T cell receptor beta chains were all read from a single sample in a study of T cell changes during pregnancy in multiple sclerosis. Method: immunoSEQ multiplex PCR; TCRdb's copy keeps in-frame clones and lacks some. There are some 48,000 clones in the sample; roughly 94% occur only once, and over 4.5% lies in the top ten. Here the sequenced sample was CD8+ T cells from peripheral blood mononuclear cells, taken in the first trimester of pregnancy. Every receptor here comes from a female donor with multiple sclerosis, enrolled in a pregnancy study.

This chain connects TRBV27 to TRBJ2-7, with a weak D call TRBD2 (5 bases). V lost 3 bases to trimming and J lost 7 bases, with 16 bases between them. Germline V CDR1 and CDR2: MNHEY, SMNVEV (reference sequence). The CDR3 sequence is 14 residues long. CDR3 amino acids: CASSFSGRKVEQYF. The CDR3 region has the DNA TGTGCCAGCAGTTTTAGTGGGAGAAAGGTAGAGCAGTACTTC.

This clone was observed once. The chain employs TRBV27 and TRBJ1-3; TRBD1 is a possible D gene (6 bases). The V and J ends lost 5 bases and 0 bases respectively, with 8 bases between them. The CDR3 sequence is 14 residues long. Germline V CDR1 and CDR2: MNHEY, SMNVEV (reference sequence). CDR3 nucleotide sequence: TGTGCCAGCAGTGCCAGGGGCTCTGGAAACACCATATATTTT. It encodes CASSARGSGNTIYF.

The rearrangement joins TRBV25-1 to TRBJ2-3, with TRBD2 as a possible D gene (6 bases). Trimming removed 3 bases at V and 4 bases at J, with 11 bases between. Germline CDR1 MGHDK, CDR2 SYGVNS. This CDR3 contains 14 residues. The CDR3 protein is CASSDGGTPDTQYF. CDR3 DNA sequence: TGTGCCAGCAGTGATGGCGGGACCCCAGATACGCAGTATTTT.

This clone has only one observation. This sequence joins TRBV2 and TRBJ1-5, with 7 bases aligning to TRBD1. This CDR3 is built from 14 residues. The trim removed 7 bases at V and 1 base at J, leaving 4 bases unmatched. Germline assignment: CDR1 SNHLY and CDR2 FYNNEI. CDR3 sequence reads: CASKEGASNQPQHF. In nucleotides, the CDR3 is TGTGCCAGCAAGGAGGGGGCGAGCAATCAGCCCCAGCATTTT. Variable domain in full (rest from reference TRBV2 and TRBJ1-5): EPEVTQTPSHQVTQMGQEVILRCVPISNHLYFYWYRQILGQKVEFLVSFYNNEISEKSEIFDDQFSVERPDGSNFTLKIRSTKLEDSAMYFCASKEGASNQPQHFGDGTRLSIL.

The J gene is TRBJ2-7, the V gene TRBV7-9; TRBD2 is a possible D gene (6 bases). V was clipped by 2 bases and J by 2 bases, with 13 bases between them. Germline CDR1 and CDR2: SEHNR and FQNEAQ (reference sequence). The CDR3 consists of 15 residues. The CDR3 sequence is CASSLSSGGAYEQYF. The CDR3 DNA follows: TGTGCCAGCAGCTTAAGTAGCGGAGGAGCCTACGAGCAGTACTTC.

In its sample, this clone was seen once. The rearrangement joins TRBV4-2 to TRBJ2-7; tentative D call: TRBD1 (6 bases). Between the trimmed V and J ends, which lost 1 base and 3 bases, there was a span of 19 bases. This CDR3 spans 17 amino acids. Looked up from germline, CDR1 is LGHNA and CDR2 is YNFKEQ. The CDR3 spells CASSQVTSGHLDYEQYF. The CDR3 DNA is TGTGCCAGCAGCCAAGTCACCTCGGGACACCTGGACTACGAGCAGTACTTC.

The rearrangement uses TRBV2 and TRBJ1-1; 8 nucleotides align to TRBD1. With 8 bases clipped from V and 0 bases from J, the junction kept 8 bases outside the gene matches. Germline V lookup: CDR1 SNHLY, CDR2 FYNNEI. This CDR3 spans 15 amino acids. The CDR3 bases are TGTGCCAGCCCGCTCAGGGGGCAAATGAACACTGAAGCTTTCTTT. Residues: CASPLRGQMNTEAFF. Full variable domain (rest looked up from reference TRBV2 and TRBJ1-1): EPEVTQTPSHQVTQMGQEVILRCVPISNHLYFYWYRQILGQKVEFLVSFYNNEISEKSEIFDDQFSVERPDGSNFTLKIRSTKLEDSAMYFCASPLRGQMNTEAFFGQGTRLTVV.

The J gene is TRBJ2-1, the V gene TRBV19, with a possible D match to TRBD2 (6 bases). The ends were cut back, 5 bases at V and 5 bases at J, with 7 bases in the middle. The CDR3 sequence is 12 residues long. Germline V gives CDR1 LNHDA, CDR2 SQIVND (reference sequence). The CDR3 here is CASSPGDNEQFF. DNA of the CDR3: TGTGCCAGTAGTCCGGGAGACAATGAGCAGTTCTTC. Looking up the rest from reference TRBV19 and TRBJ2-1 gives the full variable domain: DGGITQSPKYLFRKEGQNVTLSCEQNLNHDAMYWYRQDPGQGLRLIYYSQIVNDFQKGDIAEGYSVSREKKESFPLTVTSAQKNPTAFYLCASSPGDNEQFFGPGTRLTVL.